These 8 T cell receptor beta chains came from one sample sequenced in a study of shared clonotypes between healthy human individuals. Profiling relied on immunoSEQ multiplex PCR, and the TCRdb table lists in-frame clones only, not all of them. The sample contains 550,000 to 850,000 clones, about 74% of which appear only once. Specimen: memory CD4+ T cells sorted from blood. Subset in this sample: CD45RA-negative fraction. Receptors were obtained from a woman younger than 45 in good health.

The chain uses TRBV2 and TRBJ2-7; 9 positions agree with TRBD2. The CDR3 has 14 residues. Germline lookup yields CDR1 SNHLY and CDR2 FYNNEI. V gave up 8 bases and J gave up 5 bases; unmatched junction bases: 10. CDR3 in DNA: TGTGCCAGCGGGACTAGCAAGATAATCAACGAGCAGTACTTC. Protein product: CASGTSKIINEQYF.

The chain recombines TRBV10-3 with TRBJ1-1; 8 bases fit TRBD1. Trimming took 4 bases from V and 1 from J; bases not matched to a gene: 2. Germline values: CDR1 ENHRY, CDR2 SYGVKD. The CDR3 totals 14 residues. DNA of the CDR3: TGTGCCATCAGTGTGCAGGGGGCGAACACTGAAGCTTTCTTT. This codes for CAISVQGANTEAFF.

This clone was observed a few times. The J gene is TRBJ2-2, the V gene TRBV28; the match to TRBD2 covers 9 bases. Germline CDR1 is MDHEN and CDR2 is SYDVKM. This CDR3 spans 15 amino acids. After removal of 5 bases from V and 5 bases from J, the junction contained 6 bases not matched to a gene. Here the CDR3 reads CASSVSGSGTGELFF. The DNA of the CDR3 is TGTGCCAGCAGTGTTAGCGGGAGCGGGACCGGGGAGCTGTTTTTT.

In this sample, this clone turned up once. A read error may be the cause here, since a much bigger clone is one base away. The V and J genes are TRBV28 and TRBJ1-5; D unclear. V was pared by 4 bases and J by 6 bases, with 4 bases between. This CDR3 comprises 11 residues. Germline V lookup: CDR1 MDHEN, CDR2 SYDVKM. CDR3 coding DNA: TGTGCCAGCAGTTGGGGTCAGCCCCAGCATTTT. Translating it yields CASSWGQPQHF.

In its sample, this clone was seen a few times. At the DNA level, this CDR3 is encoded by other sequences in the same sample as well. V usage is TRBV18 and J usage is TRBJ1-4; D not resolved. The length of the CDR3 is 13 residues. Deletions cut 6 bases from V and 3 bases from J, with 8 bases between. Germline V gives CDR1 KGHSH, CDR2 LQKENI. CDR3 loop: CASSLDSNEKLFF. DNA of the CDR3: TGTGCCAGCTCTCTGGACTCTAATGAAAAACTGTTTTTT.

The chain combines TRBV28 with TRBJ1-5, with D tentatively TRBD1 (5 bases). Germline CDR1 MDHEN, CDR2 SYDVKM. This CDR3 has 15 residues. Trimming left V 6 bases short and J 4 bases short, with 16 bases between. DNA of the CDR3: TGTGCCAGCAGCCCTTACGGGACGGGAAATCAGCCCCAGCATTTT. Translation: CASSPYGTGNQPQHF.

V usage is TRBV11-3 and J usage is TRBJ2-7; 7 bases map to TRBD1. Unmatched junction bases numbered 10, after V lost 5 bases and J lost 3 bases. The CDR3 has 15 amino acids. CDR1 and CDR2 (germline): SGHNT, YENEEA. The chain's CDR3 is CASSQRGGQNYEQYF. The CDR3 bases are TGTGCCAGCAGCCAAAGAGGGGGACAGAACTACGAGCAGTACTTC.

V is TRBV7-9 and J is TRBJ2-5; D may be TRBD2 (5 bases). With 11 bases removed from V and 0 bases from J, the gap between germline ends came to 16 bases. The CDR3 loop spans 14 amino acids. Germline lookup yields CDR1 SEHNR and CDR2 FQNEAQ (reference sequence). In DNA form, the CDR3 reads TGTGCCGCGGTACCCACGCGGGACCAAGAGACCCAGTACTTC. Protein: CAAVPTRDQETQYF.